The rows below give T cell receptor beta chains drawn from one sample of a study of T cells in tuberculosis. TCRdb's copy holds only in-frame clones and misses some; the assay was immunoSEQ multiplex PCR. The profile shows 40,000 or so clones, approximately 94% of them singletons. The sample consisted of PBMCs, taken at tuberculosis diagnosis. The receptors stem from an adult with tuberculosis. Both conserved end residues are part of each CDR3. A D gene is named only where the DNA matches it firmly. The size field is filled for only some rows; it gives once, few, many or a size class.

J | D | size | V | CDR3 | DNA
TRBJ2-2 | TRBD2 | NA | TRBV5-1 | CASSLEGTSGVGELFF | TGCGCCAGCAGCTTGGAAGGGACTAGCGGGGTCGGGGAGCTGTTTTTT
TRBJ1-6 | NA | NA | TRBV19 | CASSGGRSPLQNSPLHF | TGTGCCAGTAGTGGCGGGCGGTCTCCGCTACAGAATTCACCCCTCCACTTT
TRBJ1-6 | NA | NA | TRBV5-1 | CASSLAVVGSGSPLHF | TGCGCCAGCAGCTTGGCCGTGGTAGGATCGGGTTCACCCCTCCACTTT
TRBJ1-4 | TRBD1 | NA | TRBV7-9 | CASRKETGSNEKLFF | TGTGCCAGCAGGAAAGAGACAGGGAGTAATGAAAAACTGTTTTTT
TRBJ1-5 | NA | NA | TRBV11-2 | CASSLGAGFEQPQHF | TGTGCCAGCAGCTTAGGTGCGGGGTTTGAGCAGCCCCAGCATTTT
TRBJ1-6 | NA | NA | TRBV5-1 | CASSTGTLGEPLHF | TGCGCCAGCAGCACCGGGACTCTCGGGGAACCCCTCCACTTT
TRBJ2-5 | TRBD2 | NA | TRBV28 | CASSLGLAGGRETQYF | TGTGCCAGCAGTTTAGGGTTAGCGGGGGGGCGAGAGACCCAGTACTTC
TRBJ1-1 | NA | NA | TRBV12-5 | CASGLVPLGRGRAFF | TGTGCTAGTGGTTTGGTACCCCTGGGCAGGGGAAGGGCTTTCTTT
TRBJ1-1 | NA | once | TRBV7-2 | CASSLRGSGTEAFF | TGTGCCAGCAGCTTACGGGGAAGTGGTACTGAAGCTTTCTTT
TRBJ1-2 | NA | NA | TRBV7-8 | CASSLGTRGYGYTF | TGTGCCAGCAGCTTGGGGACGCGGGGCTATGGCTACACCTTC
TRBJ2-7 | TRBD2 | NA | TRBV4-1 | CASSQVAGGNEQYF | TGCGCCAGCAGCCAAGTAGCGGGGGGGAATGAGCAGTACTTC
TRBJ2-1 | TRBD2 | NA | TRBV9 | CASSVAVAGGPHNEQFF | TGTGCCAGCAGCGTAGCCGTAGCGGGGGGGCCTCACAATGAGCAGTTCTTC
TRBJ1-1 | NA | NA | TRBV6-1 | CASRTGRTEAFF | TGTGCCAGTCGGACGGGGAGGACTGAAGCTTTCTTT
TRBJ2-5 | NA | once | TRBV5-6 | CASSLGGRETQYF | TGTGCCAGCAGCTTGGGGGGCCGCGAGACCCAGTACTTC
TRBJ1-1 | TRBD1 | once | TRBV2 | CASSERTGTSTEAFF | TGTGCCAGCAGTGAAAGGACAGGAACGAGTACTGAAGCTTTCTTT
TRBJ2-7 | TRBD2 | NA | TRBV7-2 | CASSRRASGGTTSYEQYF | TGTGCCAGCAGCCGGAGGGCTAGCGGGGGGACAACCTCCTACGAGCAGTACTTC
TRBJ1-1 | TRBD1 | NA | TRBV5-1 | CASSLATGGTEAFF | TGCGCCAGCAGCTTGGCCACAGGGGGCACTGAAGCTTTCTTT
TRBJ2-2 | TRBD1 | NA | TRBV7-8 | CASSLRTGGSTGELFF | TGTGCCAGCAGCCTTAGGACAGGGGGCTCCACCGGGGAGCTGTTTTTT
TRBJ1-2 | TRBD1 | NA | TRBV11-3 | CASSLDLVGQGVHGYTF | TGTGCCAGCAGCTTAGATCTCGTGGGACAGGGGGTTCATGGCTACACCTTC
TRBJ1-6 | NA | NA | TRBV30 | CAWSGWEGRDSPLHF | TGTGCCTGGAGCGGCTGGGAGGGCAGGGATTCACCCCTCCACTTT
TRBJ1-1 | NA | NA | TRBV7-3 | CASSFRQNTEAFF | TGTGCCAGCAGCTTCCGACAGAACACTGAAGCTTTCTTT
TRBJ2-1 | NA | NA | TRBV11-3 | CASSSRRGGRAYNEQFF | TGTGCCAGCAGCTCGCGGCGCGGGGGCAGAGCCTACAATGAGCAGTTCTTC
TRBJ1-3 | NA | NA | TRBV18 | CASSPKRAGLSSGNTIYF | TGTGCCAGCTCACCAAAAAGGGCGGGATTAAGCTCTGGAAACACCATATATTTT
TRBJ2-3 | NA | NA | TRBV5-1 | CASSSGTSTDTQYF | TGCGCCAGCAGTTCCGGGACAAGCACAGATACGCAGTATTTT
TRBJ2-3 | TRBD1 | NA | TRBV5-1 | CASSLDQGAHDTQYF | TGCGCCAGCAGCTTGGACCAGGGGGCGCATGATACGCAGTATTTT
TRBJ2-7 | NA | NA | TRBV11-2 | CASSLDGLSYEQYF | TGTGCCAGCAGCTTAGACGGACTTTCCTACGAGCAGTACTTC
TRBJ2-1 | TRBD1 | NA | TRBV2 | CASCTGTATEQFF | TGTGCCAGCTGTACCGGGACAGCGACTGAGCAGTTCTTC
TRBJ1-6 | NA | NA | TRBV6-1 | CASSGRQQYNSPLHF | TGTGCCAGCAGTGGGCGACAACAATATAATTCACCCCTCCACTTT
TRBJ2-3 | NA | NA | TRBV2 | CPAADTQYF | TGCCCGGCGGCAGATACGCAGTATTTT
TRBJ1-2 | NA | NA | TRBV10-1 | CASSESRRGNYGYTF | TGCGCCAGCAGTGAGTCGCGCAGGGGCAACTATGGCTACACCTTC
TRBJ2-3 | TRBD1 | NA | TRBV13 | CASSSIPGGEDTQYF | TGTGCCAGCAGCTCAATCCCAGGGGGCGAGGATACGCAGTATTTT
TRBJ2-7 | TRBD1 | NA | TRBV7-2 | CASSFGTVPLGEQYF | TGTGCCAGCAGCTTCGGGACAGTTCCCCTGGGTGAGCAGTACTTC
TRBJ1-2 | NA | NA | TRBV21-1 | CASSNGEALTGNYGYTF | TGTGCCAGCAGCAATGGAGAGGCACTAACAGGGAACTATGGCTACACCTTC
TRBJ2-3 | TRBD2 | NA | TRBV27 | CASSPVLAVTTDTQYF | TGTGCCAGCAGCCCGGTCCTAGCGGTCACCACAGATACGCAGTATTTT
TRBJ2-7 | NA | NA | TRBV18 | CASSQGQGSYEQYF | TGTGCCAGCTCCCAGGGCCAGGGTTCCTACGAGCAGTACTTC
TRBJ2-7 | NA | NA | TRBV5-6 | CASSKTDYEQYF | TGTGCCAGCAGCAAGACAGATTACGAGCAGTACTTC
TRBJ1-1 | TRBD1 | NA | TRBV5-1 | CASSLDWTGSGTEAFF | TGCGCCAGCAGCTTGGACTGGACAGGGTCGGGCACTGAAGCTTTCTTT
TRBJ1-3 | NA | few | TRBV7-2 | CASSRDSSSGNTIYF | TGTGCCAGCAGCCGCGACTCGAGCTCTGGAAACACCATATATTTT
TRBJ1-2 | TRBD1 | NA | TRBV2 | CASSLEQGYGYTF | TGTGCCAGCAGTTTGGAACAGGGGTATGGCTACACCTTC
TRBJ1-2 | TRBD1 | NA | TRBV5-1 | CASSLGNRGEDGYTF | TGCGCCAGCAGCTTGGGGAACAGGGGCGAGGATGGCTACACCTTC
TRBJ2-7 | NA | NA | TRBV4-1 | CASSQGAGTYEQYF | TGCGCCAGCAGCCAAGGGGCGGGGACCTACGAGCAGTACTTC
TRBJ1-1 | TRBD1 | NA | TRBV2 | CASNRGFYTEAFF | TGTGCCAGCAACAGGGGGTTCTACACTGAAGCTTTCTTT
TRBJ2-1 | TRBD1 | NA | TRBV19 | CASSITHRGVYNEQFF | TGTGCCAGTAGCATAACGCACAGGGGTGTCTACAATGAGCAGTTCTTC